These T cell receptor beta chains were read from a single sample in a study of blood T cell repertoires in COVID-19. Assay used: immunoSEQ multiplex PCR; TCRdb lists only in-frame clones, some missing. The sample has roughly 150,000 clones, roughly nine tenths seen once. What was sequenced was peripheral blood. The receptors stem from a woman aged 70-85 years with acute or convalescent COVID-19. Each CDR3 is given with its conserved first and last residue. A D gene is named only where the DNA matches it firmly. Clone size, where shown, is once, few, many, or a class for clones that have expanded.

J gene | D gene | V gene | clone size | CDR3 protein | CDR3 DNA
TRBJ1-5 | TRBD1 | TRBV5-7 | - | CASSLDREKNQPQHF | TGTGCCAGCAGTCTGGACAGGGAGAAGAATCAGCCCCAGCATTTT
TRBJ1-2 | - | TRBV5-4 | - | CASRLTGVGGYTF | TGTGCCAGCAGACTGACGGGGGTAGGGGGCTACACCTTC
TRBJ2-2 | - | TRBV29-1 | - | CSAKPDRNTGELFF | TGCAGCGCCAAGCCGGACAGGAACACCGGGGAGCTGTTTTTT
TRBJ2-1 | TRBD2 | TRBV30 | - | CAWDRTSGGYNEQFF | TGTGCCTGGGACCGGACTAGCGGGGGTTACAATGAGCAGTTCTTC
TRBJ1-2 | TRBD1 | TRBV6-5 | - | CASSYSQDRGYGYTF | TGTGCCAGCAGTTACTCTCAGGACAGGGGCTATGGCTACACCTTC
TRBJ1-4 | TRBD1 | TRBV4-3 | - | CASSSRTGEANEKLFF | TGCGCCAGCAGCTCCCGGACAGGGGAGGCTAATGAAAAACTGTTTTTT
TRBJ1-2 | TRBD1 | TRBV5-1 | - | CASSPGGSVLVGYTF | TGCGCCAGCAGCCCAGGGGGTTCCGTTTTGGTTGGCTACACCTTC
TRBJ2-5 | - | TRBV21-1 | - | CASSNGEGVMGREGLPSYF | TGTGCCAGCAGCAACGGGGAAGGGGTTATGGGTAGGGAGGGACTACCGTCGTACTTC
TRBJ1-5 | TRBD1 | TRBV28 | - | CASSSGQGSGPQHF | TGTGCCAGCAGTTCGGGACAGGGGAGCGGGCCCCAGCATTTT
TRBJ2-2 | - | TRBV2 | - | CASSGFRAAGELFF | TGTGCCAGCAGTGGATTCAGGGCGGCCGGGGAGCTGTTTTTT
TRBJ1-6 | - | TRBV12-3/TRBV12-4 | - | CASREQQNSPLHF | TGTGCCAGCAGAGAACAGCAAAATTCACCCCTCCACTTT
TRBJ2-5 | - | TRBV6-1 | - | CASSESFGTRETQYF | TGTGCCAGCAGTGAATCCTTCGGGACACGAGAGACCCAGTACTTC
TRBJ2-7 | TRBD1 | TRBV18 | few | CASSPRGQLAAYEQYF | TGTGCCAGCTCACCACGGGGACAGCTAGCCGCCTACGAGCAGTACTTC
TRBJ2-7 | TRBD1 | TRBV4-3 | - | CASSRAGTGATYEQYF | TGCGCCAGCAGCCGAGCCGGGACAGGGGCCACCTACGAGCAGTACTTC
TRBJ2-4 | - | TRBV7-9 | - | CASSLAINLAKNIQYF | TGTGCCAGCAGCTTAGCGATAAACTTAGCCAAAAACATTCAGTACTTC
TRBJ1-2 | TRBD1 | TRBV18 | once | CASSPDLAGGFGYTF | TGTGCCAGCTCACCCGATTTGGCAGGGGGCTTTGGCTACACCTTC
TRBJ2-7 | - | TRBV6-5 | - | CASSYYPGAYEQYF | TGTGCCAGCAGTTACTATCCAGGGGCCTACGAGCAGTACTTC
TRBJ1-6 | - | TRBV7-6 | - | CASSTGANSPLHF | TGTGCCAGCAGTACAGGTGCCAATTCACCCCTCCACTTT
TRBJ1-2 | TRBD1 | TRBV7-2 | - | CASSPGQGEGGYTF | TGTGCCAGCAGCCCGGGACAGGGGGAGGGCGGCTACACCTTC
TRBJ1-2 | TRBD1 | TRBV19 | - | CASSTHTGGVGTF | TGTGCCAGTAGTACACATACAGGGGGCGTCGGCACCTTC
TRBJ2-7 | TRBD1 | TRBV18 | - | CASSPTGGPYEQYF | TGTGCCAGCTCACCTACAGGGGGGCCCTACGAGCAGTACTTC
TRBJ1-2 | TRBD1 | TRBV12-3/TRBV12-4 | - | CASSWTGLGYTF | TGTGCCAGCAGTTGGACAGGGCTCGGCTACACCTTC
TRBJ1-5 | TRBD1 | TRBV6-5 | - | CASNPTGGNQPQHF | TGTGCCAGCAACCCTACAGGGGGCAATCAGCCCCAGCATTTT
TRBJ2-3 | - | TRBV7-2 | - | CASSLNLQTDTQYF | TGTGCCAGCAGCTTAAACCTCCAGACAGATACGCAGTATTTT
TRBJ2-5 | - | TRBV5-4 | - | CASSFGMFDGGETQYF | TGTGCCAGCAGCTTCGGAATGTTTGACGGGGGAGAGACCCAGTACTTC
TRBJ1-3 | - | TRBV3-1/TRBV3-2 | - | CASKPDYFSGNTIYF | TGTGCCAGCAAGCCGGACTATTTCTCTGGAAACACCATATATTTT
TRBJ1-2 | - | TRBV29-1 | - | CSATSGGGYGYTF | TGCAGCGCCACGTCGGGGGGAGGCTATGGCTACACCTTC
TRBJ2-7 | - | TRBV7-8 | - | CASSRRPGDLSYEQYF | TGTGCCAGCAGCCGACGCCCAGGGGACCTCTCCTACGAGCAGTACTTC